Shown below are 3 T cell receptor beta chains from a single sample sequenced in a study of T cell repertoires in cytomegalovirus infection. Via MiXCR, TCRdb re-called the reads, giving one row per CDR3 protein. The sample yields 450,000 to 650,000 distinct CDR3 sequences, roughly 29% seen once. Sequenced input: PBMCs. The receptor set was obtained from a human donor in good health (CMV status not recorded). Some clones in this sample may be carry-over from other donors' samples.

CDR3 in DNA: TGTGCCATCAGTCAAAGGACGGGGATCAACACTGAAGCTTTCTTT. It encodes CAISQRTGINTEAFF. V usage is TRBV10-3 and J usage is TRBJ1-1; the D is unclear. The CDR3 length is 15 residues. Germline V CDR1 and CDR2: ENHRY, SYGVKD. With 5 bases removed from V and 2 bases from J, the gap between germline ends came to 15 bases.

J is TRBJ1-5 and V is TRBV6-2 or TRBV6-3; D gene ambiguous. The germline gives CDR1 MNHEY, CDR2 SVGEGT. The V and J ends lost 7 bases and 7 bases respectively, with 17 bases between them. The length of the CDR3 is 14 residues. This CDR3 is CASTQSRMGQPQHF. CDR3 in DNA: TGTGCCAGCACCCAGTCGCGGATGGGGCAGCCCCAGCATTTT.

The chain uses TRBV28 and TRBJ2-2, with D possibly being TRBD2 (6 bases). The CDR3 runs to 15 residues. Germline V CDR1 and CDR2: MDHEN, SYDVKM. V lost 6 bases and J 4 bases, leaving 15 bases between the germline ends. CDR3 sequence reads: CASSPGDRSTGELFF. CDR3 DNA: TGTGCCAGCAGCCCGGGAGATAGGTCCACCGGGGAGCTGTTTTTT.